These 11 T cell receptor beta chains share one sample of origin, sequenced in a study of T cell changes during pregnancy in multiple sclerosis (dated by TCRdb to about 2019). The library was made by the immunoSEQ multiplex PCR assay. TCRdb took this table from immuneACCESS and kept in-frame rearrangements with V and J called. Such tables lack part of the clones; where checked against another copy, unresolved V genes explain under half of the gap, and the rest is unexplained. For this sample the table gives about 44,000 clones, of which around 92% were detected only once. In total, the top ten clones hold approximately 1.2% of the sample. Sequencing input: peripheral blood. These TCRs come from a female donor with multiple sclerosis, enrolled in a pregnancy study.

The chain carries TRBV6-6 and TRBJ2-3, with TRBD2 identical over 7 bases. Germline V gene data show CDR1 as MNHNY and CDR2 as SVGAGI (reference sequence). V dropped 2 bases and J dropped 2; count of bases not matched to a gene: 1. This CDR3 has 14 residues. This CDR3 is CASSYGTTTDTQYF. CDR3 coding DNA: TGTGCCAGCAGTTACGGGACTACCACAGATACGCAGTATTTT.

This chain joins TRBV5-4 and TRBJ2-3; D not resolved. The CDR3 has 14 residues. Trimming removed 1 base at V and 3 bases at J, with 9 bases between. The V gene's germline CDR1 is SGHNT and CDR2 YYREEE (reference sequence). CDR3 DNA: TGTGCCAGCAGCTTGTCTGGAGTGACAGATACGCAGTATTTT. Encoded protein: CASSLSGVTDTQYF. Full variable domain (rest looked up from reference TRBV5-4 and TRBJ2-3): ETGVTQSPTHLIKTRGQQVTLRCSSQSGHNTVSWYQQALGQGPQFIFQYYREEENGRGNFPPRFSGLQFPNYSSELNVNALELDDSALYLCASSLSGVTDTQYFGPGTRLTVL.

V is TRBV6-1 and J is TRBJ1-2; 8 bases line up with TRBD1. The CDR3 consists of 15 residues. Germline V gene lookup returns CDR1 MNHNS and CDR2 SASEGT. J gave up 4 bases and V 3 bases, and 7 bases lay outside the gene matches. The DNA of the CDR3 is TGTGCCAGCAGTGAGACAGGGGATATAGGCTATGGCTACACCTTC. This encodes CASSETGDIGYGYTF.

V gene TRBV4-1 combines with J gene TRBJ2-3; D gene uncertain. CDR1 is MGHRA, CDR2 YSYEKL, per germline. The CDR3 sequence is 15 residues long. V dropped 0 bases and J dropped 10 bases, with 17 bases sitting between them. CDR3 loop: CASSQDPQFTSSQYF. The CDR3 DNA follows: TGCGCCAGCAGCCAAGATCCACAGTTCACATCGTCGCAGTATTTT.

J is TRBJ2-5 and V is TRBV5-1; TRBD1 aligns across 7 bases. Germline assignment: CDR1 SGHRS and CDR2 YFSETQ. CDR3 length: 14 residues. The trim removed 5 bases at V and 0 bases at J, leaving 4 bases unmatched. The CDR3 sequence is CASSSGQHQETQYF. The CDR3 DNA reads as TGCGCCAGCAGTTCGGGACAGCACCAAGAGACCCAGTACTTC.

The chain has TRBV19 and TRBJ2-7; 11 positions agree with TRBD2. Germline V gene sequence: CDR1 LNHDA, CDR2 SQIVND (reference sequence). The CDR3 runs 15 residues. After removal of 5 bases from V and 4 bases from J, the junction contained 7 bases not matched to a gene. CDR3: CASSSAGTSGYEQYF. CDR3 nucleotide sequence: TGTGCCAGTAGTTCAGCCGGGACTAGCGGATACGAGCAGTACTTC.

The chain is built from TRBV5-8 and TRBJ1-2; 7 bases align to TRBD1. CDR3 length: 14 residues. The trim removed 5 bases at V and 4 bases at J, leaving 8 bases unmatched. Germline CDR1 reads SGHTS; CDR2 reads YDEGEE. CDR3 sequence reads: CASRTDRTTYGYTF. The CDR3 DNA is TGTGCCAGCAGGACGGACAGGACGACCTATGGCTACACCTTC. Using reference TRBV5-8 and TRBJ1-2 for the parts outside the CDR3, the full variable domain is EAGVTQSPTHLIKTRGQQATLRCSPISGHTSVYWYQQALGLGLQFLLWYDEGEERNRGNFPPRFSGRQFPNYSSELNVNALELEDSALYLCASRTDRTTYGYTFGSGTRLTVV.

J is TRBJ2-1 and V is TRBV19; TRBD2 matches at 8 bases. Germline CDR1 reads LNHDA; CDR2 reads SQIVND (reference sequence). CDR3 length: 17 amino acids. V dropped 2 bases and J dropped 6; count of bases not matched to a gene: 12. DNA for the CDR3: TGTGCCAGTAGTATAAGTCAGCGGGGGCACCGGGCCAATGAGCAGTTCTTC. It codes for CASSISQRGHRANEQFF.

The rearrangement joins TRBV5-8 to TRBJ2-5, with TRBD2 identical over 12 bases. Trimming cost V 4 bases and J 7 bases; bases outside gene matches: 8. Germline V gene sequence: CDR1 SGHTS, CDR2 YDEGEE. The CDR3 covers 15 residues. The CDR3 bases are TGTGCCAGCAGCCTGCTACTAGCGGGAGGTCTGACCCAGTACTTC. Protein sequence: CASSLLLAGGLTQYF.

The V call is TRBV5-4, the J call TRBJ2-1; a weak D match, TRBD1 (6 bases). The CDR3 totals 16 residues. V gave up 3 bases and J gave up 7 bases, with 20 bases separating them. Per the germline V gene, CDR1 is SGHNT and CDR2 is YYREEE (reference sequence). The CDR3 loop reads CASSSKTGSGLNEQFF. The CDR3 region has the DNA TGTGCCAGCAGCTCTAAGACAGGATCGGGCCTAAATGAGCAGTTCTTC.

The gene calls are TRBV30 and TRBJ2-1; D remains ambiguous. The germline CDR1 and CDR2 sequences are GTSNPN and SVGIG (reference sequence). The CDR3 length is 12 residues. V shed 1 base and J shed 6 bases, with 7 bases lying between them. As DNA, the CDR3 is TGTGCCTGGAGTGAACGGGTCAATGAGCAGTTCTTC. Translation gives CAWSERVNEQFF.